Listed below are T cell receptor beta chains from one sample, sequenced in a study of cytomegalovirus exposure and HLA in healthy donors. The data were produced by immunoSEQ multiplex PCR, yet TCRdb's version contains in-frame clones alone and is incomplete. Of around 150,000 clones in the sample, 80% were seen once. Sequencing used PBMCs. The receptors here all came from a male donor in good health and CMV-seropositive. Both conserved end residues are part of each CDR3. D genes are given only for firm matches. Some rows have no size entry. The others give once, few or many, or a class for an expanded clone.

TRBV4-1	TRBJ2-7	TRBD2	-	TGCGCCAGCAGCCAAGATCGCGCGGCTAGCGGGAATTACTACGAGCAGTACTTC	CASSQDRAASGNYYEQYF
TRBV9	TRBJ1-1	TRBD1	-	TGTGCCAGCAGTACAGGGGGCGCGAACACTGAAGCTTTCTTT	CASSTGGANTEAFF
TRBV19	TRBJ2-5	TRBD1	once	TGTGCCGCCGGGACAGGGGCAGAGACCCAGTACTTC	CAAGTGAETQYF
TRBV6-5	TRBJ2-1	-	-	TGTGCCAGCAGACCCGGGGTTCAGTCCGGGAAGCAGTTCTTC	CASRPGVQSGKQFF
TRBV6-4	TRBJ2-7	-	-	TGTGCCAGCAGTGGGGAATCACAGGGCTTAAGCTCCTACGAGCAGTACTTC	CASSGESQGLSSYEQYF
TRBV28	TRBJ1-2	-	-	TGTGCCAGCAGTTTGAACTCTATTGTGTATGGCTACACCTTC	CASSLNSIVYGYTF
TRBV28	TRBJ2-3	TRBD2	-	TGTGCCAGCAGTCCCGGACTAGCGGGAGGACCAGATACGCAGTATTTT	CASSPGLAGGPDTQYF
TRBV7-3	TRBJ2-2	-	-	TGTGCCAGCAGCCCACCGGGGACCGGGGAGCTGTTTTTT	CASSPPGTGELFF
TRBV29-1	TRBJ2-1	TRBD1	-	TGCAGCGTGCGGGGACAGGGGGACTACAATGAGCAGTTCTTC	CSVRGQGDYNEQFF
TRBV5-6	TRBJ2-7	TRBD2	few	TGTGCCAGCAGCTTGCGAGGGACTAGCGGCTACGAGCAGTACTTC	CASSLRGTSGYEQYF
TRBV19	TRBJ1-2	TRBD1	-	TGTGCCAGTAGATATAAGGGGACAGGTCCTTATGGCTACACCTTC	CASRYKGTGPYGYTF
TRBV7-9	TRBJ2-3	-	-	TGTGCCAGCAGCTACCCCTCCCAGCGGAGCACAGATACGCAGTATTTT	CASSYPSQRSTDTQYF
TRBV29-1	TRBJ2-6	-	-	TGCAGCGTTCTTGGGGCCGGGGCCAACGTCCTGACTTTC	CSVLGAGANVLTF
TRBV11-3	TRBJ1-2	-	-	TGTGCCAGCAGCATGGACAGAATCTATGGCTACACCTTC	CASSMDRIYGYTF
TRBV25-1	TRBJ2-1	TRBD1	-	TGTGCCAGCAGTGACGGGACAGTACCGTACAATGAGCAGTTCTTC	CASSDGTVPYNEQFF
TRBV2	TRBJ2-2	TRBD1	-	TGTGCCAGCAGTGAAAGGGGGCCCGTCACCGGGGAGCTGTTTTTT	CASSERGPVTGELFF
TRBV11-3	TRBJ2-1	TRBD2	once	TGTGCCAGCAGCTTTGGGGGAGCGGGAACTCTCAATGAGCAGTTCTTC	CASSFGGAGTLNEQFF
TRBV4-2	TRBJ2-7	TRBD2	-	TGTGCCAGCAGCCACGGAGCGGGGAACGAGCAGTACTTC	CASSHGAGNEQYF
TRBV30	TRBJ1-1	-	once	TGTGCCTGGAGTCTAGGGGGTTTCGGCGCTGAAGCTTTCTTT	CAWSLGGFGAEAFF
TRBV7-8	TRBJ2-3	TRBD2	once	TGTGCCAGCAGCCCTAAAAGACTAGCGGGACCCACAGATACGCAGTATTTT	CASSPKRLAGPTDTQYF
TRBV2	TRBJ2-5	TRBD2	-	TGTGCCAGCAGTGAACTTGGACCGGGACTAGCGGGTAGGAAGCAGTACTTC	CASSELGPGLAGRKQYF
TRBV7-2	TRBJ2-3	TRBD1	-	TGTGCCAGCAGCGTGGACAGGGGACCCGATACGCAGTATTTT	CASSVDRGPDTQYF
TRBV28	TRBJ1-2	-	-	TGTGCCAGCAGTCCGGGGGGTCACACTGGCTACACCTTC	CASSPGGHTGYTF
TRBV7-9	TRBJ2-7	-	-	TGTGCCAGCAGCTTAGGGCAGGGCTTATACGAGCAGTACTTC	CASSLGQGLYEQYF
TRBV30	TRBJ2-1	-	-	TGTGCCTGGAGTCCTGGCCCCCAGTCCAATGAGCAGTTCTTC	CAWSPGPQSNEQFF
TRBV6-5	TRBJ1-5	-	once	TGTGCCAGCAGTTACGGGTCAGCGAATCAGCCCCAGCATTTT	CASSYGSANQPQHF
TRBV6-5	TRBJ2-2	TRBD2	-	TGTGCCAGCAGTTACTCTAGCGGGAGAGGGTCCGGGGAGCTGTTTTTT	CASSYSSGRGSGELFF
TRBV6-5	TRBJ2-2	-	-	TGTGCCAGCATCAACACCCCGACCGGGGAGCTGTTTTTT	CASINTPTGELFF
TRBV18	TRBJ1-1	-	-	TGTGCCAGCTCACCCCAGGGGATCCGGGACACTGAAGCTTTCTTT	CASSPQGIRDTEAFF
TRBV5-5	TRBJ2-3	TRBD2	-	TGTGCCAGCAGCTTGGCGGGACTAGCGGGAGGGGGGAATACGCAGTATTTT	CASSLAGLAGGGNTQYF
TRBV11-1	TRBJ2-7	-	-	TGTGCCAGCAGCTCCCAGGGGCCCTCCTACGAGCAGTACTTC	CASSSQGPSYEQYF
TRBV11-2	TRBJ2-3	-	-	TGTGCCAGCAGCTTGACAGCCACAGATACGCAGTATTTT	CASSLTATDTQYF
TRBV6-6	TRBJ2-7	TRBD1	few	TGTGCCAGCAGTTACTTAGGGGACAGGCTGTACGAGCAGTACTTC	CASSYLGDRLYEQYF
TRBV6-5	TRBJ1-1	TRBD1	-	TGTGCCAGCTCGACAGGGGGTCCGACTGAAGCTTTCTTT	CASSTGGPTEAFF
TRBV7-3	TRBJ2-3	-	-	TGTGCCAGCAGCTCCCCCGGAGGGGCGGACCTTCACACAGATACGCAGTATTTT	CASSSPGGADLHTDTQYF
TRBV9	TRBJ2-1	-	-	TGTGCCAGCAGCGTATGGGCGAGCTCCTACAATGAGCAGTTCTTC	CASSVWASSYNEQFF
TRBV27	TRBJ1-6	TRBD1	-	TGTGCCAGCAGTTCCCGCCCCAAGGGGGCGAGATCACCCCTCCACTTT	CASSSRPKGARSPLHF
TRBV2	TRBJ1-2	TRBD1	-	TGTGCCAGCAGTGAACCCGGGACAGGGTCGTTTGGCTACACCTTC	CASSEPGTGSFGYTF
TRBV7-9	TRBJ1-1	TRBD1	-	TGTGCCAGCAGCCACGGACAGGGGTTGAACACTGAAGCTTTCTTT	CASSHGQGLNTEAFF
TRBV19	TRBJ2-7	-	-	TGTGCCAGTAGTATCAGCGCGTCTTTCTCCTACGAGCAGTACTTC	CASSISASFSYEQYF
TRBV5-1	TRBJ1-4	-	-	TGCGCCAGCAGCTCCACAGGGAAGACTAATGAAAAACTGTTTTTT	CASSSTGKTNEKLFF
TRBV5-6	TRBJ2-7	-	-	TGTGCCAGCCGGAGGGACAGATCCTACGAGCAGTACTTC	CASRRDRSYEQYF
TRBV18	TRBJ2-7	-	-	TGTGCCAGCTCACCATTTCGCGACAGCTCCTACGAGCAGTACTTC	CASSPFRDSSYEQYF